The source of this T cell receptor (beta chain) is a study of breast tumors, draining lymph nodes, adjacent tissues. With 5 bases clipped from V and 10 bases from J, the junction kept 5 bases outside the gene matches. The CDR3 is 13 amino acids. Germline CDR1 MGHDK, CDR2 SYGVNS. The lymph nodes were axillary draining lymph nodes from breast cancer patients. TCRdb itself ran the multiplex PCR reads through MiXCR, one entry per CDR3 protein. The top ten clones hold 8.1% of a sample with tens of thousands of distinct CDR3 sequences, approximately 31% of them seen once. This clonotype was counted at least ten times.

V is TRBV25-1 and J is TRBJ1-6, with 7 bases matching TRBD1. The clonotype originates from a female donor with breast cancer. Some clones in this sample may be carry-over from other donors' samples. Sequencing was done on a sample of axillary lymph node tissue. The CDR3 protein is CASSRTGDSPLHF. The CDR3 DNA follows: TGTGCCAGCAGTAGGACAGGCGACTCACCCCTCCACTTT.